Listed below are T cell receptor beta chains from one sample, sequenced in a study of T cell responses to AZD1222 COVID-19 vaccine. Method: immunoSEQ multiplex PCR; TCRdb's copy keeps in-frame clones and lacks some. The table records roughly 85,000 clones, just over 90% of them present only once. The source was peripheral blood, collected 28 days after the second AZD1222 dose. These receptors all stem from an adult who received the AZD1222 COVID-19 vaccine. CDR3s include the opening cysteine and the closing phenylalanine or tryptophan. Fields, in order: clone size, D gene, V gene, J gene, CDR3 protein, CDR3 DNA. D genes are given only for firm matches. Some rows have no size entry. The others give once, few or many, or a class for an expanded clone.

size: NA
D: NA
V: TRBV2
J: TRBJ2-1
CDR3: CASSDGANNEQFF
DNA: TGTGCCAGCAGTGATGGGGCCAACAATGAGCAGTTCTTC

size: NA
D: NA
V: TRBV28
J: TRBJ1-2
CDR3: CASSGAERQNYGYTF
DNA: TGTGCCAGCAGTGGTGCCGAAAGGCAAAACTATGGCTACACCTTC

size: NA
D: NA
V: TRBV7-2
J: TRBJ2-7
CDR3: CASSTQGFSYEQYF
DNA: TGTGCCAGCAGCACGCAGGGCTTCTCCTACGAGCAGTACTTC

size: NA
D: NA
V: TRBV10-3
J: TRBJ1-2
CDR3: CAISDSEGRRSLKGYTF
DNA: TGTGCCATCAGTGATTCTGAGGGACGGAGAAGTCTCAAGGGCTACACCTTC

size: NA
D: NA
V: TRBV11-3
J: TRBJ1-2
CDR3: CASSPLLGDGTYGYTF
DNA: TGTGCCAGCAGCCCCCTCCTGGGGGACGGGACCTATGGCTACACCTTC

size: NA
D: NA
V: TRBV7-9
J: TRBJ1-2
CDR3: CASTLGGVHGYTF
DNA: TGTGCCAGCACCCTGGGGGGTGTGCATGGCTACACCTTC

size: NA
D: NA
V: TRBV10-2
J: TRBJ2-7
CDR3: CASSSDLRPYEQYF
DNA: TGCGCCAGCAGTAGCGACTTGAGACCCTACGAGCAGTACTTC

size: NA
D: NA
V: TRBV6-5
J: TRBJ2-3
CDR3: CASRETSTDTQYF
DNA: TGTGCCAGCAGAGAGACTAGCACAGATACGCAGTATTTT

size: NA
D: NA
V: TRBV7-9
J: TRBJ1-2
CDR3: CASSLVFIGGTGSYGYTF
DNA: TGTGCCAGCAGCTTAGTTTTTATCGGTGGGACGGGGAGCTATGGCTACACCTTC

size: NA
D: NA
V: TRBV6-4
J: TRBJ2-7
CDR3: CASSGGADGLGVLSYEQYF
DNA: TGTGCCAGCAGCGGAGGGGCGGATGGCCTGGGGGTCCTCTCCTACGAGCAGTACTTC

size: NA
D: NA
V: TRBV2
J: TRBJ1-2
CDR3: CASSDRGWGDYGDGYTF
DNA: TGTGCCAGCAGTGATAGGGGCTGGGGGGATTACGGGGATGGCTACACCTTC

size: NA
D: NA
V: TRBV7-8
J: TRBJ1-1
CDR3: CASSSTGEAFF
DNA: TGTGCCAGCAGCTCGACCGGGGAAGCTTTCTTT

size: NA
D: TRBD1
V: TRBV30
J: TRBJ1-3
CDR3: CAWSGTGASSRNTIYF
DNA: TGTGCCTGGAGTGGGACAGGGGCCTCAAGTAGAAACACCATATATTTT

size: NA
D: NA
V: TRBV7-8
J: TRBJ1-1
CDR3: CASSFSFGGGTEAFF
DNA: TGTGCCAGCAGCTTCAGTTTCGGGGGAGGAACTGAAGCTTTCTTT

size: NA
D: NA
V: TRBV5-1
J: TRBJ1-5
CDR3: CASSPSPGVYQPQHF
DNA: TGCGCCAGCAGCCCCTCACCAGGGGTGTATCAGCCCCAGCATTTT

size: NA
D: NA
V: TRBV30
J: TRBJ1-3
CDR3: CAWASLSGNTIYF
DNA: TGTGCCTGGGCCAGCCTATCTGGAAACACCATATATTTT

size: NA
D: NA
V: TRBV10-3
J: TRBJ1-1
CDR3: CAISESGAHTEAFF
DNA: TGTGCCATCAGTGAGTCCGGGGCACACACTGAAGCTTTCTTT

size: few
D: NA
V: TRBV29-1
J: TRBJ1-1
CDR3: CSMTANTEAFF
DNA: TGCAGCATGACAGCTAACACTGAAGCTTTCTTT

size: NA
D: NA
V: TRBV12-3/TRBV12-4
J: TRBJ1-5
CDR3: CASRGLNNQPQHF
DNA: TGTGCCAGCAGAGGGTTGAACAATCAGCCCCAGCATTTT

size: NA
D: NA
V: TRBV10-3
J: TRBJ2-2
CDR3: CAISKTRVSNTGELFF
DNA: TGTGCCATCAGTAAGACCCGGGTTTCGAACACCGGGGAGCTGTTTTTT

size: NA
D: TRBD1
V: TRBV7-2
J: TRBJ2-1
CDR3: CASSLATGTGEQFF
DNA: TGTGCCAGCAGCTTAGCGACAGGGACAGGTGAGCAGTTCTTC

size: NA
D: NA
V: TRBV9
J: TRBJ2-2
CDR3: CASSVASGTGTDTGELFF
DNA: TGTGCCAGCAGCGTAGCATCTGGGACGGGGACTGACACCGGGGAGCTGTTTTTT

size: NA
D: NA
V: TRBV28
J: TRBJ1-5
CDR3: CASSQRNQPQHF
DNA: TGTGCCAGCAGTCAAAGGAATCAGCCCCAGCATTTT

size: few
D: TRBD1
V: TRBV6-1
J: TRBJ1-6
CDR3: CASSGADRAFFGPLHF
DNA: TGTGCCAGCAGTGGGGCGGACAGGGCCTTCTTCGGCCCCCTCCACTTT

size: NA
D: NA
V: TRBV18
J: TRBJ1-1
CDR3: CASSPPAQAEAFF
DNA: TGTGCCAGCTCACCACCGGCCCAAGCTGAAGCTTTCTTT

size: NA
D: NA
V: TRBV12-3/TRBV12-4
J: TRBJ1-2
CDR3: CASSRTAYGYTF
DNA: TGTGCCAGCAGCCGGACAGCCTATGGCTACACCTTC

size: NA
D: NA
V: TRBV30
J: TRBJ1-6
CDR3: CAWSPPITGRNSPLHF
DNA: TGTGCCTGGAGTCCACCAATAACAGGGAGGAATTCACCCCTCCACTTT

size: NA
D: NA
V: TRBV11-2
J: TRBJ1-2
CDR3: CASSLDQGRNYGYTF
DNA: TGTGCCAGCAGCTTAGATCAGGGGCGTAACTATGGCTACACCTTC

size: NA
D: TRBD2
V: TRBV9
J: TRBJ2-7
CDR3: CASSVTAGGLHEQYF
DNA: TGTGCCAGCAGCGTGACAGCGGGAGGGCTCCACGAGCAGTACTTC

size: NA
D: NA
V: TRBV23-1
J: TRBJ1-1
CDR3: CASSQSQALNTEAFF
DNA: TGCGCCAGCAGTCAATCCCAGGCTCTGAACACTGAAGCTTTCTTT